The clone carrying this TCR beta chain appeared many times. These data originate in a study of T cells after yellow fever vaccination. Study in general: The fractions with low cell numbers were processed using SMART-Seq v4 Ultra Low Input.

The CDR3 length is 15 residues. V lost 0 bases, J lost 2 bases, and 8 bases lay in between. Germline V CDR1 and CDR2: SGHRS, YFSETQ. TCRdb re-called the 5' RACE reads through MiXCR, storing one row per CDR3 protein. The table records some 240,000 distinct CDR3 sequences, under 3.5% of them present only once. The starting material was CD4+ T cells sorted from PBMCs, obtained 10 days after the yellow fever booster vaccination. The chain carries TRBV5-1 and TRBJ2-2; D could derive from TRBD1 or TRBD2 (5 bases each). This sequence was found in a man aged 18 to 29 who received the YFV17D yellow fever vaccine. The CDR3 DNA reads as TGCGCCAGCAGCTTGGAGGGGACCAACACCGGGGAGCTGTTTTTT. Protein: CASSLEGTNTGELFF.